The 16 T cell receptor beta chains given below trace back to one sample, sequenced in a study of blood T cell repertoires in COVID-19. Sequencing used immunoSEQ multiplex PCR; TCRdb keeps in-frame clones, though not all of them. The sample yields some 200,000 clones, about 86% seen once. Sequenced sample: peripheral blood. These receptors originate from a woman aged 25-40 years who had recovered from COVID-19.

The chain carries TRBV28 and TRBJ2-7; possible D gene TRBD2, 6 bases. The CDR3 is 15 residues long. Looked up from germline, CDR1 is MDHEN and CDR2 is SYDVKM. With 7 bases removed from V and 3 bases from J, the gap between germline ends came to 19 bases. CDR3 in amino acids: CASTPGGNNGYEQYF. The CDR3 DNA reads TGTGCCAGCACCCCCGGCGGGAATAACGGCTACGAGCAGTACTTC.

This clone was seen once. The gene calls are TRBV28 and TRBJ2-2; 8 nucleotides line up with TRBD1. This CDR3 is 15 amino acids long. Trimming at V came to 3 bases and at J to 6 bases, leaving 6 bases not matched to a gene. Germline values: CDR1 MDHEN, CDR2 SYDVKM. The CDR3: CASSFRQGKAGELFF. DNA for the CDR3: TGTGCCAGCAGTTTTAGACAGGGGAAGGCCGGGGAGCTGTTTTTT.

The V gene is TRBV18, the J gene TRBJ2-1, with 8 positions matching TRBD1. The germline V gene has CDR1 KGHSH and CDR2 LQKENI. The CDR3 runs to 15 residues. J lost 2 bases, V lost 3 bases, and 3 bases had no gene match. As DNA, the CDR3 is TGTGCCAGCTCACCCGGACAGGGCCCCTACAATGAGCAGTTCTTC. The encoded protein is CASSPGQGPYNEQFF.

V gene TRBV7-3 combines with J gene TRBJ2-2; no clear D gene. The germline V and J ends were trimmed by 5 bases and 1 base, with 5 bases remaining between them. The CDR3 spans 13 residues. Looked up from germline, CDR1 is SGHTA and CDR2 is FQGTGA. CDR3 amino acids: CASSVWNTGELFF. Here the CDR3 DNA reads TGTGCCAGCAGCGTATGGAACACCGGGGAGCTGTTTTTT.

V usage is TRBV25-1 and J usage is TRBJ1-6, with TRBD1 as a possible D gene (5 bases). This CDR3 comprises 12 residues. Trimming pared 4 bases from V and 8 bases from J, leaving 6 bases between. In germline, CDR1 is MGHDK, CDR2 SYGVNS. Written as DNA, the CDR3 is TGTGCCAGCAGTGTCAGGGATTCACCCCTCCACTTT. Its translation is CASSVRDSPLHF.

The chain uses TRBV7-9 and TRBJ1-2; D not certain. Germline lookup yields CDR1 SEHNR and CDR2 FQNEAQ (reference sequence). CDR3 size: 13 residues. Trimming took off 1 base at V and 4 bases at J, with 7 bases between the two ends. CDR3 amino acids: CASSLETSYGYTF. In DNA form, the CDR3 reads TGTGCCAGCAGCTTAGAAACAAGCTATGGCTACACCTTC.

The chain links TRBV7-2 to TRBJ1-2, with TRBD1 identical over 8 bases. Germline trimming cut 3 bases from V and 2 bases from J; bases unmatched to any gene: 2. CDR3 length: 14 amino acids. Germline V gene lookup returns CDR1 SGHTA and CDR2 FQGNSA. The CDR3 spells CASSLGQENYGYTF. Here the CDR3 DNA reads TGTGCCAGCAGCTTGGGACAGGAGAACTATGGCTACACCTTC. The variable domain in full, with the rest retrieved from reference TRBV7-2 and TRBJ1-2, is GAGVSQSPSNKVTEKGKDVELRCDPISGHTALYWYRQSLGQGLEFLIYFQGNSAPDKSGLPSDRFSAERTGGSVSTLTIQRTQQEDSAVYLCASSLGQENYGYTFGSGTRLTVV.

The rearrangement uses TRBV11-1 and TRBJ2-1, with 9 nucleotides matching TRBD1. With 5 bases clipped from V and 7 bases from J, the junction kept 6 bases outside the gene matches. There are 14 residues in the CDR3. Per the germline V gene, CDR1 is SGHAT and CDR2 is FQDESV (reference sequence). CDR3 sequence reads: CASSRSQGANEQFF. The CDR3 DNA reads as TGTGCCAGCAGCCGATCACAGGGGGCAAATGAGCAGTTCTTC.

The chain carries TRBV28 and TRBJ2-7; TRBD1 aligns across 7 bases. Germline V lookup: CDR1 MDHEN, CDR2 SYDVKM. V lost 6 bases and J lost 0; bases outside the gene matches: 8. The length of the CDR3 is 15 residues. The CDR3 DNA reads as TGTGCCAGCAGGCCCGGGACAGTCAGCTCCTACGAGCAGTACTTC. This sequence encodes CASRPGTVSSYEQYF.

The chain has TRBV1 and TRBJ2-5; TRBD2, the table's D call, was not compared with the DNA. TRBV1 is annotated as a pseudogene. The CDR3 totals 17 residues. The CDR3 DNA follows: TGCACCAGCAGCCAACCCGGGGGGTCGGGCCCCCAAGAGACCCAGTACTTC. It codes for CTSSQPGGSGPQETQYF.

The chain links TRBV28 to TRBJ1-5; no definite D call. The CDR3 loop spans 14 amino acids. Germline CDR1 is MDHEN and CDR2 is SYDVKM. Trimming removed 2 bases from V and 3 bases from J, with 8 bases in between. CDR3 region: CASSLIRYNQPQHF. The CDR3 nucleotides read TGTGCCAGCAGTTTAATACGGTACAATCAGCCCCAGCATTTT.

The chain employs TRBV18 and TRBJ2-3, with D possibly matching TRBD2 (7 bases). V dropped 0 bases and J dropped 5 bases, with 21 bases sitting between them. Germline assignment: CDR1 KGHSH and CDR2 LQKENI. The CDR3 is 18 residues long. The CDR3 region is CASSPPRGAYIAGDTQYF. As DNA, the CDR3 is TGTGCCAGCTCACCACCCCGGGGGGCCTATATCGCGGGAGATACGCAGTATTTT. Full variable domain (remainder filled in from reference TRBV18 and TRBJ2-3): NAGVMQNPRHLVRRRGQEARLRCSPMKGHSHVYWYRQLPEEGLKFMVYLQKENIIDESGMPKERFSAEFPKEGPSILRIQQVVRGDSAAYFCASSPPRGAYIAGDTQYFGPGTRLTVL.

Here the CDR3 reads CASGLVLGGPNTGELFF. The DNA of the CDR3 is TGTGCTAGTGGTTTGGTACTCGGAGGGCCGAACACCGGGGAGCTGTTTTTT. The V gene is TRBV12-5, the J gene TRBJ2-2; maybe TRBD2 (6 bases). The germline V gene has CDR1 LGHNT and CDR2 FRNRAP. This CDR3 region has 17 residues. The V and J ends lost 0 bases and 0 bases respectively, with 11 bases between them.

The chain employs TRBV6-1 and TRBJ1-5; D is unresolved. Trimming left V 1 base short and J 9 bases short, with 19 bases between. The germline CDR1 and CDR2 sequences are MNHNS and SASEGT. The CDR3 runs to 16 residues. CDR3 amino acids: CASSEGLTGPIRPQHF. The CDR3, as DNA: TGTGCCAGCAGTGAAGGGTTGACGGGTCCCATAAGGCCCCAGCATTTT.

The chain joins TRBV18 to TRBJ2-2, with 9 bases aligning to TRBD2. Per the germline V gene, CDR1 is KGHSH and CDR2 is LQKENI. This CDR3 comprises 17 residues. The J segment lost 3 bases and the V segment lost 1 base, leaving 6 bases of the junction unmatched. Here the CDR3 reads CASSPRLGLAYTGELFF. The CDR3 region has the DNA TGTGCCAGCTCACCACGGTTGGGACTAGCTTACACCGGGGAGCTGTTTTTT.

The V gene is TRBV7-7, the J gene TRBJ2-3; no clear D. The CDR3 totals 14 residues. V lost 5 bases, J lost 2 bases, and 11 bases lay in between. Germline loops: CDR1 SSHAT, CDR2 FNYEAQ (reference sequence). As DNA, the CDR3 is TGTGCCAGCAGCCCCGGGTCCTACACAGATACGCAGTATTTT. This gives the protein CASSPGSYTDTQYF.